Listed below are T cell receptor beta chains from one sample, sequenced in a study of shared clonotypes between healthy human individuals. Sequenced by immunoSEQ multiplex PCR; TCRdb stores in-frame clones only, minus some. The repertoire consists of about 380,000 clones, with around 96% occurring once and the leading ten covering 0.32%. What was sequenced was memory CD8+ T cells sorted from blood. The receptor set was obtained from a man aged 25 to 40 in good health. CDR3s include the opening cysteine and the closing phenylalanine or tryptophan. A D gene is named only where the DNA matches it firmly. A row's size may be missing; if present it is once, few, many or a size class.

J,size,V,D,DNA,CDR3
TRBJ2-7,.,TRBV2,.,TGTGCCAGCATTCGGGGGCTGGGCTACGAGCAGTACTTC,CASIRGLGYEQYF
TRBJ2-7,.,TRBV5-1,TRBD2,TGCGCCAGCAGCTTGGTCGAGATTAGCGGGTACGAGCAGTACTTC,CASSLVEISGYEQYF
TRBJ2-1,.,TRBV7-2,TRBD2,TGTGCCAGCAGCCCTATGACTAGCGGGAGGATCATTTACAATGAGCAGTTCTTC,CASSPMTSGRIIYNEQFF
TRBJ2-1,.,TRBV11-2,.,TGTGCCAGCAGCCGGGGGCCAGACTACAATGAGCAGTTCTTC,CASSRGPDYNEQFF
TRBJ1-5,.,TRBV25-1,.,TGTGCCAGCAGTGTTGGGTCCTCCAATCAGCCCCAGCATTTT,CASSVGSSNQPQHF
TRBJ2-6,.,TRBV5-1,.,TGCGCCAGCAGCTTGGATCGAGGCTCTGGGGCCAACGTCCTGACTTTC,CASSLDRGSGANVLTF
TRBJ2-7,.,TRBV20-1,.,TGCAGTGCTAGTCTGGACGAGCAGTACTTC,CSASLDEQYF
TRBJ1-5,.,TRBV2,.,TGTGCCAGCAGCCAAAGAGCTAGCAATCAGCCCCAGCATTTT,CASSQRASNQPQHF
TRBJ1-2,once,TRBV10-3,TRBD1,TGCGCCATCAGGGGACAGGGGCATGGCTACACCTTC,CAIRGQGHGYTF
TRBJ1-4,.,TRBV2,.,TGTGCCAGCAGTGAGACGGGGCGAGGTGAAAAACTGTTTTTT,CASSETGRGEKLFF
TRBJ1-5,.,TRBV4-2,TRBD1,TGTGCCAGCAGCCAGGGACAGGGCAATCAGCCCCAGCATTTT,CASSQGQGNQPQHF
TRBJ2-5,.,TRBV4-2,.,TGTGCCAGCAGCCAAGGAGGGATGGAGACCCAGTACTTC,CASSQGGMETQYF
TRBJ2-7,.,TRBV28,TRBD1,TGTGCCAGCTTAACCGGGACAGGCGCCTACGAGCAGTACTTC,CASLTGTGAYEQYF
TRBJ1-1,.,TRBV7-3,.,TGTGCCAGCAGCTTAACAGGAGGGCTTGAAGCTTTCTTT,CASSLTGGLEAFF
TRBJ2-2,.,TRBV7-7,TRBD2,TGTGCTAGCAGCTTAGGGCGGACTAGCGGGGGCGGGGAGCTGTTTTTT,CASSLGRTSGGGELFF
TRBJ2-7,.,TRBV5-4,TRBD2,TGTGCCAGCAGCCCGACATGGACTAGCGGGAATACGGGGGAGCAGTACTTC,CASSPTWTSGNTGEQYF
TRBJ2-2,.,TRBV11-2,.,TGTGCCAGCAGCCGCTCGAACACCGGGGAGCTGTTTTTT,CASSRSNTGELFF
TRBJ2-3,.,TRBV28,TRBD2,TGTGCCAGCAGTCCGAGCGGGAGATGGCGCACAGATACGCAGTATTTT,CASSPSGRWRTDTQYF